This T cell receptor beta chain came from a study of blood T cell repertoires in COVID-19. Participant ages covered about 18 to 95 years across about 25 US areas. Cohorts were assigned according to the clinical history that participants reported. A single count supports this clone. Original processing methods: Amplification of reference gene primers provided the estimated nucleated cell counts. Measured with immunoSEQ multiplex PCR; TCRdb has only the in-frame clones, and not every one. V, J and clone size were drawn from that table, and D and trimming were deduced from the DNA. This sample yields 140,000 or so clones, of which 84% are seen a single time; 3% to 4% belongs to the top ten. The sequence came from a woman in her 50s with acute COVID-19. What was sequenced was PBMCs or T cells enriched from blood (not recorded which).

The CDR3 sequence: CASSSGYGTDTQYF. The CDR3 DNA follows: TGTGCCAGTAGTTCAGGGTACGGCACAGATACGCAGTATTTT. The J gene is TRBJ2-3, the V gene TRBV19, with D tentatively TRBD1 (5 bases). With 5 bases removed from V and 1 base from J, the gap between germline ends came to 10 bases. CDR1 and CDR2 (germline): LNHDA, SQIVND (reference sequence). The CDR3 spans 14 residues. Filled out from reference TRBV19 and TRBJ2-3, the complete variable domain reads DGGITQSPKYLFRKEGQNVTLSCEQNLNHDAMYWYRQDPGQGLRLIYYSQIVNDFQKGDIAEGYSVSREKKESFPLTVTSAQKNPTAFYLCASSSGYGTDTQYFGPGTRLTVL.